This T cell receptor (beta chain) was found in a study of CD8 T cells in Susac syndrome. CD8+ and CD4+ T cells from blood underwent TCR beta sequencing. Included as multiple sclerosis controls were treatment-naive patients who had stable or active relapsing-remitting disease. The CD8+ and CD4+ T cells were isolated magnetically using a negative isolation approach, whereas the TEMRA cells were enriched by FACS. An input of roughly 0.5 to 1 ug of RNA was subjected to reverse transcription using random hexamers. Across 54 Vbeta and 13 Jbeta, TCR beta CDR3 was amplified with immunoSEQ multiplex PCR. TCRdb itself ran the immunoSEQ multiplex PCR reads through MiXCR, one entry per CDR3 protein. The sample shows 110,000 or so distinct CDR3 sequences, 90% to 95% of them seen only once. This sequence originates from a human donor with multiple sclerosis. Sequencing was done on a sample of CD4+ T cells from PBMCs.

For the CDR3, the DNA is TGTGCCAGCAGTTTAAATCCTGATAGGGGAAGGGGCTACGAGCAGTACTTC. Translating gives CASSLNPDRGRGYEQYF. The V gene is TRBV27, the J gene TRBJ2-7, with D tentatively TRBD1 (5 bases). Germline CDR1 is MNHEY and CDR2 is SMNVEV (reference sequence). The CDR3 covers 17 residues. Trimming took off 2 bases at V and 3 bases at J, with 20 bases between the two ends.